The rows below give T cell receptor beta chains drawn from one sample of a study of patients and donors after allogeneic stem cell transplantation. One entry per CDR3 protein results from TCRdb running MiXCR on the RT-PCR reads. The sample contains under 200,000 distinct CDR3 sequences, over 25% of which appear only once. Specimen: blood, either unsorted or a sorted T cell fraction (not recorded which). All receptors come from a human donor who was either an allogeneic HSCT recipient or a stem cell or donor lymphocyte infusion donor (not recorded which). It is not recorded whose cells these are; they may come from a transplant donor. Both conserved end residues are part of each CDR3. A D gene is named only where the DNA matches it firmly. A clone size is listed for some rows: how often the clone was seen (once, few, many), or a class if it is expanded.

j_gene: TRBJ2-4; abundance: NA; v_gene: TRBV6-5; d_gene: NA; len: 14; CDR3nt: TGTGCCAGCAGGGGCGTGAGCGGCGGAAACATTCAGTACTTC; CDR3aa: CASRGVSGGNIQYF
j_gene: TRBJ2-2; abundance: few; v_gene: TRBV7-2; d_gene: TRBD2; len: 16; CDR3nt: TGTGCCAGCAGCTTAGTTGCGGGAGGAAACACCGGGGAGCTGTTTTTT; CDR3aa: CASSLVAGGNTGELFF
j_gene: TRBJ2-7; abundance: few; v_gene: TRBV4-3; d_gene: TRBD1; len: 17; CDR3nt: TGCGCCAGCAGCCATAATGGTCGAGGACAGGGGGCGTACGAGCAGTACTTC; CDR3aa: CASSHNGRGQGAYEQYF
j_gene: TRBJ1-1; abundance: few; v_gene: TRBV12-3/TRBV12-4; d_gene: NA; len: 14; CDR3nt: TGTGCCAGCAGTTATGGGGAGGTAGGAACTGAAGCTTTCTTT; CDR3aa: CASSYGEVGTEAFF
j_gene: TRBJ1-4; abundance: many; v_gene: TRBV5-1; d_gene: TRBD1; len: 16; CDR3nt: TGCGCCAGCAGCTTGGAGGGACAGGGCCGTCGTGAAAAACTGTTTTTT; CDR3aa: CASSLEGQGRREKLFF
j_gene: TRBJ1-4; abundance: few; v_gene: TRBV12-3/TRBV12-4; d_gene: NA; len: 14; CDR3nt: TGTGCCAGCAGTTTTCGGGTCGGATCCACAAAACTGTTTTTT; CDR3aa: CASSFRVGSTKLFF
j_gene: TRBJ2-3; abundance: few; v_gene: TRBV4-2; d_gene: NA; len: 14; CDR3nt: TGTGCCACCGCCCAGGCGGGTAGCACAGATACGCAGTATTTT; CDR3aa: CATAQAGSTDTQYF
j_gene: TRBJ2-7; abundance: NA; v_gene: TRBV29-1; d_gene: NA; len: 12; CDR3nt: TGCAGCGTTGAAATGAGCTCCTACGAGCAGTACTTC; CDR3aa: CSVEMSSYEQYF
j_gene: TRBJ2-7; abundance: NA; v_gene: TRBV4-3; d_gene: TRBD1; len: 14; CDR3nt: TGCGCCAGCAGCCAAGGGACAGGGGAGGGCGAGCAGTACTTC; CDR3aa: CASSQGTGEGEQYF
j_gene: TRBJ1-2; abundance: few; v_gene: TRBV6-5; d_gene: TRBD1; len: 15; CDR3nt: TGTGCCAGCAGATCCGGGACAGGGGGCAAAGGAGGCTACACCTTC; CDR3aa: CASRSGTGGKGGYTF
j_gene: TRBJ2-5; abundance: NA; v_gene: TRBV5-1; d_gene: NA; len: 12; CDR3nt: TGCGCCAGCAGCTCTAACCAAGAGACCCAGTACTTC; CDR3aa: CASSSNQETQYF
j_gene: TRBJ1-1; abundance: NA; v_gene: TRBV5-1; d_gene: NA; len: 15; CDR3nt: TGCGCCAGCAGCCCATCCCCGGGGGAAAACACTGAAGCTTTCTTT; CDR3aa: CASSPSPGENTEAFF
j_gene: TRBJ1-2; abundance: NA; v_gene: TRBV6-2/TRBV6-3; d_gene: TRBD1; len: 15; CDR3nt: TGTGCCAGCAGGAAAACAGGGGGCGGCGACTATGGCTACACCTTC; CDR3aa: CASRKTGGGDYGYTF
j_gene: TRBJ1-2; abundance: NA; v_gene: TRBV4-3; d_gene: TRBD1; len: 15; CDR3nt: TGCGCCAGCAGCCAAGGGGCGGGACAGTTCTATGGCTACACCTTC; CDR3aa: CASSQGAGQFYGYTF
j_gene: TRBJ2-1; abundance: NA; v_gene: TRBV12-3/TRBV12-4; d_gene: NA; len: 13; CDR3nt: TGTGCCAGCAGTTCTGAGGGGGGTAATGAGCAGTTCTTC; CDR3aa: CASSSEGGNEQFF
j_gene: TRBJ1-1; abundance: NA; v_gene: TRBV6-2/TRBV6-3; d_gene: NA; len: 14; CDR3nt: TGTGCCACCGCAGGGGTGGTGATGAACACTGAAGCTTTCTTT; CDR3aa: CATAGVVMNTEAFF
j_gene: TRBJ2-1; abundance: NA; v_gene: TRBV14; d_gene: TRBD2; len: 16; CDR3nt: TGTGCCAGCAGCCAAGGTTGGCTAGCGGTGACCAATGAGCAGTTCTTC; CDR3aa: CASSQGWLAVTNEQFF
j_gene: TRBJ1-5; abundance: few; v_gene: TRBV5-6; d_gene: TRBD1; len: 15; CDR3nt: TGTGCCAGCAGCTTGGTGGGACAGGGTGGCCAGCCCCAGCATTTT; CDR3aa: CASSLVGQGGQPQHF
j_gene: TRBJ2-6; abundance: NA; v_gene: TRBV3-1; d_gene: NA; len: 16; CDR3nt: TGTGCCAGCCACGTCGGGGGCTACTCTGGGGCCAACGTCCTGACTTTC; CDR3aa: CASHVGGYSGANVLTF
j_gene: TRBJ2-7; abundance: few; v_gene: TRBV4-1; d_gene: NA; len: 13; CDR3nt: TGCGCCAGCAGCCTCCGGACAGCCTACGAGCAGTACTTC; CDR3aa: CASSLRTAYEQYF
j_gene: TRBJ2-1; abundance: few; v_gene: TRBV24-1; d_gene: NA; len: 16; CDR3nt: TGTGCCACCAGTGGGGAGGGGGACTTCTCCTACAATGAGCAGTTCTTC; CDR3aa: CATSGEGDFSYNEQFF
j_gene: TRBJ1-5; abundance: NA; v_gene: TRBV4-3; d_gene: NA; len: 17; CDR3nt: TGCGCCAGCAGCCAAGAGGTTACAGGGACGCTCAATCAGCCCCAGCATTTT; CDR3aa: CASSQEVTGTLNQPQHF
j_gene: TRBJ2-7; abundance: NA; v_gene: TRBV5-1; d_gene: TRBD2; len: 14; CDR3nt: TGCGCCAGCAGCGTCGGGACTAGCGACTACGAGCAGTACTTC; CDR3aa: CASSVGTSDYEQYF
j_gene: TRBJ2-7; abundance: NA; v_gene: TRBV27; d_gene: NA; len: 14; CDR3nt: TGTGCCAGCAGTTTGTTACCGGATGCCTACGAGCAGTACTTC; CDR3aa: CASSLLPDAYEQYF
j_gene: TRBJ1-1; abundance: few; v_gene: TRBV12-3/TRBV12-4; d_gene: NA; len: 16; CDR3nt: TGTGCCAGCAGTTTGAGCCCCAGTTGGGGTAACACTGAAGCTTTCTTT; CDR3aa: CASSLSPSWGNTEAFF
j_gene: TRBJ2-3; abundance: NA; v_gene: TRBV29-1; d_gene: NA; len: 13; CDR3nt: TGCAGCGCTCGGACATCCGGGACAGATACGCAGTATTTT; CDR3aa: CSARTSGTDTQYF
j_gene: TRBJ2-2; abundance: once; v_gene: TRBV11-2; d_gene: NA; len: 18; CDR3nt: TGTGCCAGCAGCAGACGCCGGGGGAGCGGAATGAACACCGGGGAGCTGTTTTTT; CDR3aa: CASSRRRGSGMNTGELFF
j_gene: TRBJ2-3; abundance: few; v_gene: TRBV7-2; d_gene: NA; len: 12; CDR3nt: TGTGCCAGCAGCTCTATCCCAGATACGCAGTATTTT; CDR3aa: CASSSIPDTQYF
j_gene: TRBJ2-1; abundance: once; v_gene: TRBV7-8; d_gene: TRBD2; len: 16; CDR3nt: TGTGCCAGCAGCATACTACTAGCGGGAGGGCACAATGAGCAGTTCTTC; CDR3aa: CASSILLAGGHNEQFF
j_gene: TRBJ2-1; abundance: NA; v_gene: TRBV4-2; d_gene: NA; len: 13; CDR3nt: TGTGCCAGCAGCCAAGAAAATTCCAGGGTAACGTTCTTC; CDR3aa: CASSQENSRVTFF
j_gene: TRBJ2-7; abundance: NA; v_gene: TRBV2; d_gene: NA; len: 15; CDR3nt: TGTGCCAGCAGTGCCTTCGAGGTCTCTTTCTACGAGCAGTACTTC; CDR3aa: CASSAFEVSFYEQYF
j_gene: TRBJ1-2; abundance: NA; v_gene: TRBV27; d_gene: NA; len: 15; CDR3nt: TGTGCCAGTAAGGGATTTGGGGAGGCTAACTATGGCTACACCTTC; CDR3aa: CASKGFGEANYGYTF
j_gene: TRBJ1-4; abundance: few; v_gene: TRBV2; d_gene: TRBD1; len: 13; CDR3nt: TGTGCCAGCAGTCCGAGGGGGCCGGAAAAACTGTTTTTT; CDR3aa: CASSPRGPEKLFF
j_gene: TRBJ2-7; abundance: few; v_gene: TRBV18; d_gene: NA; len: 12; CDR3nt: TGTGCCAGCTCTCCGGACTCCGGGGAGCAGTACTTC; CDR3aa: CASSPDSGEQYF
j_gene: TRBJ2-7; abundance: few; v_gene: TRBV20-1; d_gene: NA; len: 12; CDR3nt: TGCAGTGCTGGCAGGGTATCCTACGAGCAGTACTTC; CDR3aa: CSAGRVSYEQYF
j_gene: TRBJ2-1; abundance: few; v_gene: TRBV10-3; d_gene: TRBD2; len: 15; CDR3nt: TGTGCCATCAGCGCGGATCTAGCGGGTTACAATGAGCAGTTCTTC; CDR3aa: CAISADLAGYNEQFF
j_gene: TRBJ2-7; abundance: NA; v_gene: TRBV7-9; d_gene: TRBD2; len: 15; CDR3nt: TGTGCCAGCCGGAGCTCCGCTAGCGGGAGAGACGAGCAGTACTTC; CDR3aa: CASRSSASGRDEQYF
j_gene: TRBJ2-7; abundance: NA; v_gene: TRBV7-9; d_gene: NA; len: 16; CDR3nt: TGTGCCAGCAGCTCCCCGGACAGTACGGTGATACACGAGCAGTACTTC; CDR3aa: CASSSPDSTVIHEQYF
j_gene: TRBJ2-2; abundance: few; v_gene: TRBV29-1; d_gene: NA; len: 12; CDR3nt: TGCAGCGCCATCCCCCACACCGGGGAGCTGTTTTTT; CDR3aa: CSAIPHTGELFF
j_gene: TRBJ2-1; abundance: few; v_gene: TRBV27; d_gene: NA; len: 14; CDR3nt: TGTGCCAGCAGCTTGGCCCCGGGGCACAATGAGCAGTTCTTC; CDR3aa: CASSLAPGHNEQFF
j_gene: TRBJ1-5; abundance: few; v_gene: TRBV20-1; d_gene: TRBD1; len: 13; CDR3nt: TGCAGTACCAAGACAGGGCTGAATCAGCCCCAGCATTTT; CDR3aa: CSTKTGLNQPQHF
j_gene: TRBJ2-7; abundance: NA; v_gene: TRBV6-2/TRBV6-3; d_gene: TRBD2; len: 17; CDR3nt: TGTGCCAGCAGTTACTCTCTAGCGGGAGGGCCGTGGTACGAGCAGTACTTC; CDR3aa: CASSYSLAGGPWYEQYF
j_gene: TRBJ1-5; abundance: many; v_gene: TRBV24-1; d_gene: NA; len: 15; CDR3nt: TGTGCCACCAGTGATTCCGGACGTCTTGATCAGCCCCAGCATTTT; CDR3aa: CATSDSGRLDQPQHF
j_gene: TRBJ2-4; abundance: NA; v_gene: TRBV5-1; d_gene: TRBD1; len: 19; CDR3nt: TGCGCCAGCAGCTTGGTGGCGGGTCCCGGGACAGTTAAGTGGGACATTCAGTACTTC; CDR3aa: CASSLVAGPGTVKWDIQYF
j_gene: TRBJ2-7; abundance: NA; v_gene: TRBV4-3; d_gene: TRBD1; len: 17; CDR3nt: TGCGCCAGCAGCCAAGAGGCCCGGGACAGGGTTTCCTACGAGCAGTACTTC; CDR3aa: CASSQEARDRVSYEQYF
j_gene: TRBJ2-7; abundance: NA; v_gene: TRBV4-2; d_gene: TRBD1; len: 15; CDR3nt: TGTGCCAGCAGCCAAGTGGACAGGGGGACAAACGAGCAGTACTTC; CDR3aa: CASSQVDRGTNEQYF
j_gene: TRBJ2-1; abundance: NA; v_gene: TRBV18; d_gene: TRBD2; len: 15; CDR3nt: TGTGCCAGCTCACCACTAGCGGGAGCGATCAATGAGCAGTTCTTC; CDR3aa: CASSPLAGAINEQFF
j_gene: TRBJ2-2; abundance: NA; v_gene: TRBV11-2; d_gene: NA; len: 12; CDR3nt: TGTGCCAGCAGCTTAAGCGCCGGGGAGCTGTTTTTT; CDR3aa: CASSLSAGELFF
j_gene: TRBJ2-7; abundance: NA; v_gene: TRBV7-9; d_gene: NA; len: 12; CDR3nt: TGTGCCAGCAGCCCGGGCCTTGTCGAGCAGTACTTC; CDR3aa: CASSPGLVEQYF
j_gene: TRBJ1-2; abundance: few; v_gene: TRBV28; d_gene: NA; len: 15; CDR3nt: TGTGCCATCCCCTCTGGTGAGACCCTAAACTATGGCTACACCTTC; CDR3aa: CAIPSGETLNYGYTF
j_gene: TRBJ2-1; abundance: few; v_gene: TRBV5-5; d_gene: NA; len: 16; CDR3nt: TGTGCCAGCAGCTTGGAGACAGCTCTTCCCTACAATGAGCAGTTCTTC; CDR3aa: CASSLETALPYNEQFF
j_gene: TRBJ2-3; abundance: NA; v_gene: TRBV4-1; d_gene: NA; len: 14; CDR3nt: TGCGCCAGCAGCCCGGGGTTAAGCACAGATACGCAGTATTTT; CDR3aa: CASSPGLSTDTQYF
j_gene: TRBJ1-5; abundance: few; v_gene: TRBV20-1; d_gene: NA; len: 12; CDR3nt: TGCAGTGCTCCGAACTCCGTCGGGTCCCAGCATTTT; CDR3aa: CSAPNSVGSQHF
j_gene: TRBJ1-5; abundance: NA; v_gene: TRBV30; d_gene: NA; len: 13; CDR3nt: TGTGCCTGGAGTGTTGCGGGAAATCAGCCCCAGCATTTT; CDR3aa: CAWSVAGNQPQHF